A single TCR beta chain is shown here with its context. What it binds is unknown. The data were produced by immunoSEQ multiplex PCR, yet TCRdb's version contains in-frame clones alone and is incomplete. The top ten hold 15% to 17% of the sample, which has around 10,000 clones, just under 85% seen once. Busulfan-fludarabine conditioning, marrow transplant, and cyclophosphamide on days +3 and +4 were administered. From germline, CDR1 is MDHEN and CDR2 SYDVKM. V lost 1 base and J 7 bases, leaving 22 bases between the germline ends. This CDR3 is 17 amino acids long. The data stem from a study of T cells after posttransplantation cyclophosphamide. Findings of the study overall: Donor-recipient repertoire similarity was low at 1-2 months, rising over year one. Tissue-infiltrating T cells from skin or gut overlapped little with blood T cells. Recipient CMV seropositivity and CMV reactivation strongly tracked TRB clonality.

This clonotype originated in a female patient aged 50-59 years who received an allogeneic stem cell transplant from a related donor, was CMV-positive, and had no GVHD. A subset of T cells may come from the graft donor. The chain has TRBV28 and TRBJ2-5, with D possibly being TRBD2 (6 bases). This sample comprised PBMCs, obtained about 1,800 days after allogeneic stem cell transplant with posttransplant cyclophosphamide. CDR3 nucleotides: TGTGCCAGCAGTTTATCAACGGGGACTCATAACCTCAGGACCCAGTACTTC. It codes for CASSLSTGTHNLRTQYF.